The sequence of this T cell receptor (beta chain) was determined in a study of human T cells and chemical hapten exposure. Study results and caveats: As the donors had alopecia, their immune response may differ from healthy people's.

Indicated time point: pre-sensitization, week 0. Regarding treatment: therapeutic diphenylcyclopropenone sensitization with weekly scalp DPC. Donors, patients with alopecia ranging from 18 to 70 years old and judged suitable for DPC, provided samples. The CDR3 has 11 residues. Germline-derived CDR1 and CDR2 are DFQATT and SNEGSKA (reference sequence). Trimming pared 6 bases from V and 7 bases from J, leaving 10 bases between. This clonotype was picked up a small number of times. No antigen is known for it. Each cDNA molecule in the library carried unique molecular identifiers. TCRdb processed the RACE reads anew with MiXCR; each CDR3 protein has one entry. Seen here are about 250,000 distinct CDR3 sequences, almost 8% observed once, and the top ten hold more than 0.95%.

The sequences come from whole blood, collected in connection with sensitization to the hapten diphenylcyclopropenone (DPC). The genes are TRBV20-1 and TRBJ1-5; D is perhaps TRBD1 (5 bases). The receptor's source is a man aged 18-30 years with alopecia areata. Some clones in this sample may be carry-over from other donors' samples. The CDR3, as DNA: TGCAGTGCCCCAGCAGGGCAGCCCCAGCATTTT. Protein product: CSAPAGQPQHF.